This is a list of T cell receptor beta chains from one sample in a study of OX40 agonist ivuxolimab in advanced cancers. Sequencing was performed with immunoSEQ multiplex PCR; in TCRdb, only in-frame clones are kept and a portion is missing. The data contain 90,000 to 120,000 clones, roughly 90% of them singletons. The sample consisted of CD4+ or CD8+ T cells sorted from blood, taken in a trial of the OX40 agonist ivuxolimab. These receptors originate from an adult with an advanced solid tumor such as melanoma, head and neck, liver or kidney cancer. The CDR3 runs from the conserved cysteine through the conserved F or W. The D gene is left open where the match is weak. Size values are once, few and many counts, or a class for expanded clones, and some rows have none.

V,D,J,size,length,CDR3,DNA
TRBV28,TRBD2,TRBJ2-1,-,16,CASSQTSGKGYNEQFF,TGTGCCAGCAGTCAGACTAGCGGTAAAGGATACAATGAGCAGTTCTTC
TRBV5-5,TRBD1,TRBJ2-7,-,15,CASSTQADRGNEQYF,TGTGCCAGCAGCACTCAGGCGGACAGGGGAAACGAGCAGTACTTC
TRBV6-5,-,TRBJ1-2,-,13,CASSYSPIRGYTF,TGTGCCAGCAGTTACTCGCCGATTCGTGGCTACACCTTC
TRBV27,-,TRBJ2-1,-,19,CASSRTLAKAVSSYNEQFF,TGTGCCAGCAGTCGCACGCTAGCGAAGGCCGTAAGCTCCTACAATGAGCAGTTCTTC
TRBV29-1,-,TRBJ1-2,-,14,CSVVLTSANYGYTF,TGCAGCGTCGTTCTGACATCAGCTAACTATGGCTACACCTTC
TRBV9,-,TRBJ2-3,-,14,CASSVGGGGDTQYF,TGTGCCAGCAGCGTAGGGGGAGGGGGAGATACGCAGTATTTT
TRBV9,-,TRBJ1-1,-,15,CASSVGSGLGAEAFF,TGTGCCAGCAGCGTAGGTTCGGGGCTAGGCGCTGAAGCTTTCTTT
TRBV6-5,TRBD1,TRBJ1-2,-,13,CASTHRGYGGYTF,TGTGCCAGCACCCACAGGGGGTACGGAGGCTACACCTTC
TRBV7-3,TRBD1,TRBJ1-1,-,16,CASSLRGGQMSTEAFF,TGTGCCAGCAGCTTAAGGGGGGGACAGATGAGCACTGAAGCTTTCTTT
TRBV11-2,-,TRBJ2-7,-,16,CASSLVLAVSSYEQYF,TGTGCCAGCAGCTTAGTTTTAGCGGTGAGCTCCTACGAGCAGTACTTC
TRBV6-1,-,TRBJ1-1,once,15,CASSRGGGMNTEAFF,TGTGCCAGCAGCCGGGGGGGAGGGATGAACACTGAAGCTTTCTTT
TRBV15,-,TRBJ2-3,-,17,CATSVPVGDASTDTQYF,TGTGCCACCAGCGTACCCGTAGGAGATGCTAGCACAGATACGCAGTATTTT
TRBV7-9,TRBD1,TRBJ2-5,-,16,CASSPRDRVGQETQYF,TGTGCCAGCAGCCCAAGGGACAGGGTGGGTCAGGAGACCCAGTACTTC
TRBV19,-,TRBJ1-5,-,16,CATRPRGAGGDQPQHF,TGTGCCACCCGACCCCGGGGGGCAGGAGGAGATCAGCCCCAGCATTTT
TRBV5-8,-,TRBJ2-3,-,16,CASSLSPRGHTDTQYF,TGTGCCAGCAGCTTGTCGCCCCGAGGGCACACAGATACGCAGTATTTT
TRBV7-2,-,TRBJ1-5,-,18,CASSLPPVGGGSNQPQHF,TGTGCCAGCAGCTTACCGCCGGTCGGGGGGGGAAGCAATCAGCCCCAGCATTTT
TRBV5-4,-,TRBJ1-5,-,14,CASSQADSNQPQHF,TGTGCCAGCAGCCAAGCTGATAGCAATCAGCCCCAGCATTTT
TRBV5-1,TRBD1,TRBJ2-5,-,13,CASSSRGRETQYF,TGCGCCAGCAGCTCAAGGGGGCGGGAGACCCAGTACTTC
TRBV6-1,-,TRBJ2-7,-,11,CASSGRYEQYF,TGTGCCAGCAGCGGACGTTACGAGCAGTACTTC
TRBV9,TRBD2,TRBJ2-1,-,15,CASSEVAGVINEQFF,TGTGCCAGCAGCGAAGTTGCGGGAGTTATCAATGAGCAGTTCTTC
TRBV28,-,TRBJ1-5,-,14,CASTQSNSNQPQHF,TGTGCCAGCACCCAGAGCAATAGCAATCAGCCCCAGCATTTT
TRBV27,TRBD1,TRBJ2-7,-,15,CASSLLYRQGYEQYF,TGTGCCAGCAGTTTGTTATATAGACAGGGCTACGAGCAGTACTTC
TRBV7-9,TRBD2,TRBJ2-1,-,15,CASSKGLGGYNEQFF,TGTGCCAGCAGCAAAGGACTAGGCGGCTACAATGAGCAGTTCTTC
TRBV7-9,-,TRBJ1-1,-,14,CASSAGQRNTEAFF,TGTGCCAGCAGCGCAGGACAGAGAAACACTGAAGCTTTCTTT
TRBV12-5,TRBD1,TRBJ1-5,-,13,CASGWDRDPPQHF,TGTGCTAGTGGTTGGGACAGGGATCCGCCCCAGCATTTT
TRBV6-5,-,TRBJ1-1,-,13,CASRRTVNTEAFF,TGTGCCAGCAGGCGTACAGTGAACACTGAAGCTTTCTTT
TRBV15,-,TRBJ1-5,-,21,CATSRDFYLAGDKHSNQPQHF,TGTGCCACCAGCAGAGATTTCTACCTGGCAGGGGACAAACATAGCAATCAGCCCCAGCATTTT
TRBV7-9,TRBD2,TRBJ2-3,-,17,CASKRSWREGSYDTQYF,TGTGCCAGCAAGAGAAGCTGGCGGGAGGGAAGCTACGATACGCAGTATTTT
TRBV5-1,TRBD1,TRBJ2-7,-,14,CASTLQGDPRGQYF,TGCGCCAGCACCTTACAGGGGGATCCCAGGGGGCAGTACTTC
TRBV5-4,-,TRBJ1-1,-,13,CASSGGQNTEAFF,TGTGCCAGCAGCGGGGGGCAGAACACTGAAGCTTTCTTT
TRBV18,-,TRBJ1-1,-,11,CASSPNTEAFF,TGTGCCAGCTCACCGAACACTGAAGCTTTCTTT
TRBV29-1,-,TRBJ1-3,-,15,CSVAYGRRSGNTIYF,TGCAGCGTTGCGTACGGCCGGAGGTCTGGAAACACCATATATTTT
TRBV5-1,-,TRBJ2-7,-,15,CASSRGTGIFYEQYF,TGCGCCAGCAGCCGGGGAACAGGAATTTTCTACGAGCAGTACTTC
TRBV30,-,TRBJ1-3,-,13,CAWSATGGNTIYF,TGTGCCTGGAGTGCAACAGGGGGAAACACCATATATTTT
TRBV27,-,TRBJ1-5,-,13,CASSLSWGQPQHF,TGTGCCAGCAGTTTATCGTGGGGCCAGCCCCAGCATTTT
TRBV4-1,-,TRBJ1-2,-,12,CASSQSPGQVTF,TGCGCCAGCAGCCAATCGCCAGGGCAGGTCACCTTC
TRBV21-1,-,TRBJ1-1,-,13,CAPHPRRNTEAFF,TGTGCTCCCCATCCCCGGAGGAACACTGAAGCTTTCTTT
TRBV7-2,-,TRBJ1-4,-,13,CASSLFWGEKLFF,TGTGCCAGCAGCTTGTTCTGGGGGGAAAAACTGTTTTTT
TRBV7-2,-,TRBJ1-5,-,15,CASSLVLQGNQPQHF,TGTGCCAGCAGCTTAGTTCTGCAGGGCAATCAGCCCCAGCATTTT
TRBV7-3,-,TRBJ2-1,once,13,CASSVASRGEQFF,TGTGCCAGCAGCGTAGCTTCCCGAGGGGAGCAGTTCTTC
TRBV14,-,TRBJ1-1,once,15,CASSQDWQVGTEAFF,TGTGCCAGCAGCCAAGATTGGCAGGTCGGCACTGAAGCTTTCTTT